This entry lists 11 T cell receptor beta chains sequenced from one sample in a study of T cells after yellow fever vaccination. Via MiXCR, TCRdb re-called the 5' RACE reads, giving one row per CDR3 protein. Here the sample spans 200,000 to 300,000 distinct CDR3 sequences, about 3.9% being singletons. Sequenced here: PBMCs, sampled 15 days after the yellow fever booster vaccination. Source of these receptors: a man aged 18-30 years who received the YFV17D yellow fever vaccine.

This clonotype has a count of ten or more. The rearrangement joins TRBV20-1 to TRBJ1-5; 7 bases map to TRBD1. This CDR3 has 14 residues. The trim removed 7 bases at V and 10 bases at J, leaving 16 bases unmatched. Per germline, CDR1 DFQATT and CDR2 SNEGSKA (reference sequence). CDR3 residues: CSVSPGTAALPQHF. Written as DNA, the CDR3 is TGCAGTGTTTCCCCCGGGACAGCCGCCTTACCCCAGCATTTT.

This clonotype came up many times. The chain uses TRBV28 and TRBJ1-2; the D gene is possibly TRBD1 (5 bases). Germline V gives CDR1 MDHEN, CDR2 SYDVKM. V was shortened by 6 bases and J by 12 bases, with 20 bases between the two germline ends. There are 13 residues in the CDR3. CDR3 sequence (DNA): TGTGCCAGCAGCACCGCCCTTTGGGGGGATGACACCTTC. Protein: CASSTALWGDDTF.

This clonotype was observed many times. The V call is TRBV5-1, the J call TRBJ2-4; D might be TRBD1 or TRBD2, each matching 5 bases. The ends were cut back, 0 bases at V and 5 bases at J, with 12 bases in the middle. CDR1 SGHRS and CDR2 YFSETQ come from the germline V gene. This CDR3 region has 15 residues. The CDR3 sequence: CASSLGGFEENIQYF. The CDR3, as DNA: TGCGCCAGCAGCTTGGGGGGGTTTGAGGAAAACATTCAGTACTTC.

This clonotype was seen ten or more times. The CDR3 nucleotides are TGCAGTGCTAGTCGGGCAGGGGACGAGCAGTACGTC. Translated: CSASRAGDEQYV. The chain has TRBV20-1 and TRBJ2-7; D possibly corresponds to TRBD1 (6 bases). Deletions cut 3 bases from V and 5 bases from J, with 11 bases between. Germline-derived CDR1 and CDR2 are DFQATT and SNEGSKA (reference sequence). The CDR3 length is 12 residues.

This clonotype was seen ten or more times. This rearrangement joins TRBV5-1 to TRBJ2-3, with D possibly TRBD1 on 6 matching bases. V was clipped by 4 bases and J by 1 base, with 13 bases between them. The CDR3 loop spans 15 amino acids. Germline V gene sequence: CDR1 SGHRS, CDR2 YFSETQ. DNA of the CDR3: TGCGCCAGCAGCCTAAACAGGGCCGGCACAGATACGCAGTATTTT. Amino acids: CASSLNRAGTDTQYF.

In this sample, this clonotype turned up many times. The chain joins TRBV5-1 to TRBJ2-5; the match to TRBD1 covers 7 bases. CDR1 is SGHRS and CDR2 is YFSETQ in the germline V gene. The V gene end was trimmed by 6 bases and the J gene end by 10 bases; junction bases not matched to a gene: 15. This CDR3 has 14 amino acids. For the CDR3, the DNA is TGCGCCAGCACCCAGGACAGGTGGAATAAGGGCCAGTACTTC. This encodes CASTQDRWNKGQYF.

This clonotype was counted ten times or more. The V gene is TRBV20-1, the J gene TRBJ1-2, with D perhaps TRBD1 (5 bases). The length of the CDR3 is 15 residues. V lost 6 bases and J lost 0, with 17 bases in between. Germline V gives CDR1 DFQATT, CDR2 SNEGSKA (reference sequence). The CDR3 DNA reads TGCAGTGCCCGGGACGGACTACCTTCTAACTATGGCTACACCTTC. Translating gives CSARDGLPSNYGYTF.

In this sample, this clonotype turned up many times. The CDR3 DNA reads as TGCGCCAGCAGCCACAACACAGATACGCAGTATTTT. Its protein product is CASSHNTDTQYF. The chain employs TRBV5-1 and TRBJ2-3; D not certain. CDR3 length equals 12 residues. Trimming removed 4 bases from V and 2 bases from J, with 5 bases in between. Per germline, CDR1 SGHRS and CDR2 YFSETQ.

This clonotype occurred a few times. The CDR3 loop reads CASSLWGGGGGTDTQYF. The DNA for the CDR3 is TGTGCCAGCAGTTTATGGGGGGGAGGGGGAGGGACAGATACGCAGTATTTT. The chain couples TRBV12-3 or TRBV12-4 to TRBJ2-3; D is possibly TRBD2 (7 bases). Trimming cost V 2 bases and J 3 bases, with 18 bases left between them. The CDR3 length is 17 residues.

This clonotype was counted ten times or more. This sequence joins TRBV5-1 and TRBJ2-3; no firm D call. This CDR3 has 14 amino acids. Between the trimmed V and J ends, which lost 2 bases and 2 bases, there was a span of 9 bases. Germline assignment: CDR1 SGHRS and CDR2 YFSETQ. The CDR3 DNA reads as TGCGCCAGCAGCTTTAACTTACCCACAGATACGCAGTATTTT. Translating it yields CASSFNLPTDTQYF.

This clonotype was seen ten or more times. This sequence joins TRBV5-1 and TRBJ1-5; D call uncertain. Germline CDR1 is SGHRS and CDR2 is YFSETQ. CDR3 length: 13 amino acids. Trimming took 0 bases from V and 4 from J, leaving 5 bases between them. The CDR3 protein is CASSLGDNQPQHF. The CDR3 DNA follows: TGCGCCAGCAGCTTGGGGGATAATCAGCCCCAGCATTTT. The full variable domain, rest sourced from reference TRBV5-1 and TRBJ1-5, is KAGVTQTPRYLIKTRGQQVTLSCSPISGHRSVSWYQQTPGQGLQFLFEYFSETQRNKGNFPGRFSGRQFSNSRSEMNVSTLELGDSALYLCASSLGDNQPQHFGDGTRLSIL.